This T cell receptor beta chain stems from a study of cytomegalovirus exposure and HLA in healthy donors. Per the germline V gene, CDR1 is ENHRY and CDR2 is SYGVKD. This CDR3 is built from 13 residues. V was shortened by 8 bases and J by 3 bases, with 13 bases between the two germline ends. The PCR ran on 60 Vbeta and 13 Jbeta primers. Produced via immunoSEQ multiplex PCR; TCRdb's table is partial and in-frame only. The sample has about 120,000 clones, about 70% seen once. The sample comprised PBMCs. This TCR derives from a woman aged 40 to 50 in good health and CMV-seropositive. V usage is TRBV10-3 and J usage is TRBJ1-2; weak D call: TRBD1 (5 bases). The CDR3 DNA reads as TGTGCCATCCAGGGAGGGGTGCACTATGGCTACACCTTC. Amino acids: CAIQGGVHYGYTF.